This TCR beta chain was recorded in a study of shared clonotypes between healthy human individuals. The authors split each subset's genomic DNA evenly across several immunoSEQ plates. The repertoire was sequenced with immunoSEQ multiplex PCR; TCRdb's copy has only in-frame clones and lacks some. The sample lists 2,500,000 or so clones, approximately 92% occurring once. V shed 2 bases, J shed 7 bases, and the junction held 6 bases outside the gene matches. The germline CDR1 and CDR2 sequences are SQVTM and ANQGSEA. The CDR3 sequence is 13 residues long. Sequencing was performed on naive CD4+ T cells sorted from blood. The subset denotes: CD45RA+ positively selected. The receptor was derived from a man between 18 and 29 years old in good health. The chain combines TRBV29-1 with TRBJ2-7; 9 bases align to TRBD1. The CDR3 bases are TGCAGCGTTGAAAAGGACAGGGGTAAGGAGCAGTACTTC. Amino acid sequence: CSVEKDRGKEQYF.